The clone carrying this T cell receptor (beta chain) showed up just once. This table comes from immunoSEQ multiplex PCR, and its TCRdb copy is limited to in-frame clones, with some not included. Among about 34,000 clones listed, nearly 95% were seen once. The data were taken from a study of OX40 agonist ivuxolimab in advanced cancers. For the study at large: The study enrolled dose-escalation patients with hepatocellular carcinoma, melanoma, renal cell or head and neck cancer.

Germline CDR1 and CDR2: KGHSH and LQKENI. J was trimmed by 0 bases and V by 4 bases; bases with no gene match: 13. The CDR3 contains 19 residues. The V gene is TRBV18, the J gene TRBJ2-2; TRBD2 agrees at 8 bases. This sequence originates from an adult with an advanced solid tumor such as melanoma, head and neck, liver or kidney cancer. This specimen was CD4+ or CD8+ T cells sorted from blood, taken in a trial of the OX40 agonist ivuxolimab. CDR3 sequence (DNA): TGTGCCAGCTCACTTTCAAATACAGCGGGGGCCGCGAACACCGGGGAGCTGTTTTTT. Translating gives CASSLSNTAGAANTGELFF. The full variable domain, rest sourced from reference TRBV18 and TRBJ2-2, is NAGVMQNPRHLVRRRGQEARLRCSPMKGHSHVYWYRQLPEEGLKFMVYLQKENIIDESGMPKERFSAEFPKEGPSILRIQQVVRGDSAAYFCASSLSNTAGAANTGELFFGEGSRLTVL.